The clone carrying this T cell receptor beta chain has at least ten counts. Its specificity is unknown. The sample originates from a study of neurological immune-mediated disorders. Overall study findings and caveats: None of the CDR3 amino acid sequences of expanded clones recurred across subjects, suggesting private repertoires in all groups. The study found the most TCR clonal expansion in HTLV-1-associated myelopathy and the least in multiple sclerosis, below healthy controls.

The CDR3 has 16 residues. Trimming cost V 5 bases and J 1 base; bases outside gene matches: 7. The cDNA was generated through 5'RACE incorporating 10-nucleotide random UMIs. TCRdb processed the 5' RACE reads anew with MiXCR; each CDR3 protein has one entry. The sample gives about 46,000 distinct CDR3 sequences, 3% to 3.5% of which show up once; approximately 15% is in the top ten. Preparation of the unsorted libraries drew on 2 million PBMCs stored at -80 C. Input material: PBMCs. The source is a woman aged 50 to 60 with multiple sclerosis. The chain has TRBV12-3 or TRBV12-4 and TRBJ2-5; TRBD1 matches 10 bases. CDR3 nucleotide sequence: TGTGCCAGCAGTCTCGGGACAGGGGCGCGCCAAGAGACCCAGTACTTC. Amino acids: CASSLGTGARQETQYF.